This is a list of T cell receptor beta chains from one sample in a study of T cell responses to AZD1222 COVID-19 vaccine. The assay was immunoSEQ multiplex PCR, and TCRdb's table has in-frame clones only and misses some. The sample records over 150,000 clones, about 87% being singletons. The sequencing used peripheral blood, collected on day 0 of AZD1222 vaccination. These receptors came from an adult in good health. Each CDR3 is given with its conserved first and last residue. D genes are given only for firm matches. Expanded clones are given a class, and other clones once, few, many or no size at all.

CDR3aa: CASSPRGEGTNYGYTF; CDR3nt: TGTGCCAGCAGCCCGAGGGGCGAAGGGACTAACTATGGCTACACCTTC; d_gene: .; v_gene: TRBV5-4; j_gene: TRBJ1-2; abundance: .
CDR3aa: CAWSTGIPNTGELFF; CDR3nt: TGTGCCTGGAGTACCGGAATTCCGAACACCGGGGAGCTGTTTTTT; d_gene: .; v_gene: TRBV30; j_gene: TRBJ2-2; abundance: .
CDR3aa: CASSLDVTEAFF; CDR3nt: TGTGCCAGCAGCTTAGACGTTACTGAAGCTTTCTTT; d_gene: .; v_gene: TRBV7-9; j_gene: TRBJ1-1; abundance: .
CDR3aa: CASSPWTGGETQYF; CDR3nt: TGTGCCAGCAGTCCGTGGACAGGGGGGGAGACCCAGTACTTC; d_gene: TRBD1; v_gene: TRBV6-1; j_gene: TRBJ2-5; abundance: .
CDR3aa: CASSPGQPSSNQPQHF; CDR3nt: TGTGCCAGCTCACCAGGGCAACCATCTAGCAATCAGCCCCAGCATTTT; d_gene: .; v_gene: TRBV18; j_gene: TRBJ1-5; abundance: .
CDR3aa: CASRLTEARSPLHF; CDR3nt: TGTGCCAGCAGACTTACAGAGGCCCGTTCACCCCTCCACTTT; d_gene: .; v_gene: TRBV27; j_gene: TRBJ1-6; abundance: .
CDR3aa: CASSVLAGENNEQFF; CDR3nt: TGTGCCAGCAGCGTCCTAGCGGGGGAGAACAATGAGCAGTTCTTC; d_gene: TRBD2; v_gene: TRBV9; j_gene: TRBJ2-1; abundance: .
CDR3aa: CASSVGWGDPYEQYF; CDR3nt: TGTGCCAGCAGCGTAGGGTGGGGGGACCCCTACGAGCAGTACTTC; d_gene: .; v_gene: TRBV9; j_gene: TRBJ2-7; abundance: .
CDR3aa: CASSQDRTAEIQFF; CDR3nt: TGCGCCAGCAGCCAAGATCGAACGGCCGAAATTCAGTTCTTC; d_gene: .; v_gene: TRBV4-3; j_gene: TRBJ2-1; abundance: once
CDR3aa: CASSQDPSTEAFF; CDR3nt: TGTGCCAGCAGCCAAGATCCATCCACTGAAGCTTTCTTT; d_gene: .; v_gene: TRBV14; j_gene: TRBJ1-1; abundance: .
CDR3aa: CASSRTQNYGYTF; CDR3nt: TGTGCCAGCAGTCGAACACAAAACTATGGCTACACCTTC; d_gene: .; v_gene: TRBV6-5; j_gene: TRBJ1-2; abundance: .
CDR3aa: CASSLSRGWNEKLFF; CDR3nt: TGTGCCAGCAGTTTATCTAGGGGGTGGAATGAAAAACTGTTTTTT; d_gene: .; v_gene: TRBV28; j_gene: TRBJ1-4; abundance: .
CDR3aa: CASSLWGNTNYGYTF; CDR3nt: TGTGCCAGCAGCTTGTGGGGGAACACTAACTATGGCTACACCTTC; d_gene: .; v_gene: TRBV5-6; j_gene: TRBJ1-2; abundance: medium-sized
CDR3aa: CASRLSPGNTGELFF; CDR3nt: TGTGCCAGCAGGCTTAGTCCAGGGAACACCGGGGAGCTGTTTTTT; d_gene: .; v_gene: TRBV7-6; j_gene: TRBJ2-2; abundance: once
CDR3aa: CAISPGSSYEQYF; CDR3nt: TGTGCCATCAGTCCAGGGAGCTCCTACGAGCAGTACTTC; d_gene: .; v_gene: TRBV10-3; j_gene: TRBJ2-7; abundance: .
CDR3aa: CASSPGVGYTF; CDR3nt: TGTGCCAGCAGCCCCGGGGTCGGCTACACCTTC; d_gene: .; v_gene: TRBV11-2; j_gene: TRBJ1-2; abundance: .
CDR3aa: CASAAGLEAGELFF; CDR3nt: TGCGCCAGCGCGGCTGGCTTGGAGGCCGGGGAGCTGTTTTTT; d_gene: .; v_gene: TRBV5-1; j_gene: TRBJ2-2; abundance: .
CDR3aa: CAIRDEGSGGRSSTDTQYF; CDR3nt: TGTGCCATCAGGGACGAGGGTAGCGGGGGGCGATCTAGCACAGATACGCAGTATTTT; d_gene: TRBD2; v_gene: TRBV10-3; j_gene: TRBJ2-3; abundance: .
CDR3aa: CASSPGETQYF; CDR3nt: TGTGCCAGCTCACCCGGAGAGACCCAGTACTTC; d_gene: .; v_gene: TRBV18; j_gene: TRBJ2-5; abundance: once
CDR3aa: CASSHTGLVYEQYF; CDR3nt: TGTGCCAGCAGCCATACGGGACTTGTCTACGAGCAGTACTTC; d_gene: .; v_gene: TRBV3-1/TRBV3-2; j_gene: TRBJ2-7; abundance: .
CDR3aa: CSASSGIENQPQHF; CDR3nt: TGCAGTGCTAGTAGCGGGATTGAAAATCAGCCCCAGCATTTT; d_gene: .; v_gene: TRBV20-1; j_gene: TRBJ1-5; abundance: .
CDR3aa: CASREGSSLGTGELFF; CDR3nt: TGTGCCAGCAGGGAAGGGTCTTCTCTGGGCACCGGGGAGCTGTTTTTT; d_gene: .; v_gene: TRBV5-8; j_gene: TRBJ2-2; abundance: .
CDR3aa: CASSQDVTVPSGNTIYF; CDR3nt: TGCGCCAGCAGCCAGGACGTGACAGTACCTTCTGGAAACACCATATATTTT; d_gene: .; v_gene: TRBV4-1; j_gene: TRBJ1-3; abundance: few
CDR3aa: CASSPPGTGSSYNSPLHF; CDR3nt: TGTGCCAGCTCACCACCCGGGACAGGGAGCTCCTATAATTCACCCCTCCACTTT; d_gene: TRBD1; v_gene: TRBV18; j_gene: TRBJ1-6; abundance: .
CDR3aa: CASSLLAGTGTEAFF; CDR3nt: TGTGCCAGCAGCTTGTTAGCCGGGACAGGTACTGAAGCTTTCTTT; d_gene: TRBD1; v_gene: TRBV5-8; j_gene: TRBJ1-1; abundance: .
CDR3aa: CASATNGGLGEQYF; CDR3nt: TGTGCCAGCGCTACCAATGGGGGGCTCGGAGAGCAGTACTTC; d_gene: .; v_gene: TRBV7-2; j_gene: TRBJ2-7; abundance: .
CDR3aa: CASSLGLAGGNEQFF; CDR3nt: TGTGCCAGCTCCCTCGGACTAGCGGGGGGCAATGAGCAGTTCTTC; d_gene: TRBD2; v_gene: TRBV18; j_gene: TRBJ2-1; abundance: .
CDR3aa: CASNGAGGKLFF; CDR3nt: TGTGCCAGCAATGGGGCAGGTGGAAAACTGTTTTTT; d_gene: .; v_gene: TRBV12-3/TRBV12-4; j_gene: TRBJ1-4; abundance: once
CDR3aa: CASSSRTGIGQPQHF; CDR3nt: TGTGCCAGCAGCTCCAGGACAGGTATCGGGCAGCCCCAGCATTTT; d_gene: TRBD1; v_gene: TRBV7-2; j_gene: TRBJ1-5; abundance: .
CDR3aa: CASSVARVSEQFF; CDR3nt: TGTGCCAGCAGCGTAGCTCGGGTTAGTGAGCAGTTCTTC; d_gene: .; v_gene: TRBV9; j_gene: TRBJ2-1; abundance: .
CDR3aa: CASSRTGGYEQFF; CDR3nt: TGTGCCAGCAGCCGGACAGGGGGCTATGAGCAGTTCTTC; d_gene: TRBD1; v_gene: TRBV6-5; j_gene: TRBJ2-1; abundance: few
CDR3aa: CASSLIQGNTGELFF; CDR3nt: TGCGCCAGCAGCTTGATCCAGGGGAACACCGGGGAGCTGTTTTTT; d_gene: .; v_gene: TRBV5-1; j_gene: TRBJ2-2; abundance: .
CDR3aa: CASSRGQGREKLFF; CDR3nt: TGCGCCAGCAGCCGCGGACAGGGACGGGAAAAACTGTTTTTT; d_gene: TRBD1; v_gene: TRBV4-3; j_gene: TRBJ1-4; abundance: .
CDR3aa: CASSRHSSGNTGELFF; CDR3nt: TGTGCCAGCAGCAGACACAGTAGCGGGAACACCGGGGAGCTGTTTTTT; d_gene: .; v_gene: TRBV7-8; j_gene: TRBJ2-2; abundance: .
CDR3aa: CASSLTGDEKLFF; CDR3nt: TGTGCCAGCAGCCTGACAGGGGATGAAAAACTGTTTTTT; d_gene: TRBD1; v_gene: TRBV27; j_gene: TRBJ1-4; abundance: .